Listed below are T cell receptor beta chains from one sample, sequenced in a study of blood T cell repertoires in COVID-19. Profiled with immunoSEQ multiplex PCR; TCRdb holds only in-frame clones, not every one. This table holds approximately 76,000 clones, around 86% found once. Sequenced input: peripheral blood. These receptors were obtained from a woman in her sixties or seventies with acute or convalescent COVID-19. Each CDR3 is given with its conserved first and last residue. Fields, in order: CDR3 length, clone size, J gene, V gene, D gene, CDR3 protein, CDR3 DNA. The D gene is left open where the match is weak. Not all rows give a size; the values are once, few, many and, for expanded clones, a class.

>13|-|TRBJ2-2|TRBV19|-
CASSPGGTGELFF
TGTGCCAGTTCTCCCGGGGGCACCGGGGAGCTGTTTTTT
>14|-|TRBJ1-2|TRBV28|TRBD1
CASSLLTGNYGYTF
TGTGCCAGCAGTTTATTGACAGGGAACTATGGCTACACCTTC
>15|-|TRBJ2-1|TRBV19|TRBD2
CASRGTSGSYNEQFF
TGTGCCAGTAGGGGAACTAGCGGATCATACAATGAGCAGTTCTTC
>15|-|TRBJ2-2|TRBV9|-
CASSVLRVGTGELFF
TGTGCCAGCAGCGTACTCAGGGTTGGCACCGGGGAGCTGTTTTTT
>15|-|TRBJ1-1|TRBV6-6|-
CASSYSPGDGTEAFF
TGTGCCAGCAGTTACTCACCAGGGGACGGCACTGAAGCTTTCTTT
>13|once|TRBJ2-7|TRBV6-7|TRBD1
CAIGRDRGPEQYF
TGTGCCATCGGACGGGACAGGGGTCCCGAGCAGTACTTC
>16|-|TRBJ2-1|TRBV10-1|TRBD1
CASSVAGGQGHNEQFF
TGCGCCAGCAGTGTAGCTGGGGGACAGGGTCACAATGAGCAGTTCTTC
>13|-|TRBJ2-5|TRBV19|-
CASSIEGSGAQYF
TGTGCCAGTAGTATCGAGGGGTCGGGGGCCCAGTACTTC
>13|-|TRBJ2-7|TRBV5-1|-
CASTSRNYYEQYF
TGCGCCAGTACTAGCCGCAACTACTACGAGCAGTACTTC
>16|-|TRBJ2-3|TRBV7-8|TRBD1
CASSSANRQGTDTQYF
TGTGCCAGCAGCTCCGCTAATCGACAGGGAACAGATACGCAGTATTTT
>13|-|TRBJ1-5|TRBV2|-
CASKGQSNQPQHF
TGTGCCAGCAAAGGACAGAGCAATCAGCCCCAGCATTTT
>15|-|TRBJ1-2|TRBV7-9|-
CASSPAAGVNYGYTF
TGTGCCAGCAGCCCAGCGGCAGGGGTGAACTATGGCTACACCTTC
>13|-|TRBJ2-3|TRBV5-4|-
CAYGDGSTDTQYF
TGTGCCTACGGGGATGGGAGCACAGATACGCAGTATTTT
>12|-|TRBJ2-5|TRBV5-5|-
CASSLQVETQYF
TGTGCCAGCAGCTTACAGGTCGAGACCCAGTACTTC
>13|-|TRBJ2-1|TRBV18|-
CASSPTQGDEQFF
TGTGCCAGCTCACCAACCCAAGGGGATGAGCAGTTCTTC
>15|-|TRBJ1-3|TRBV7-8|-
CASSRIQISGNTIYF
TGTGCCAGCAGCCGAATCCAGATCTCTGGAAACACCATATATTTT
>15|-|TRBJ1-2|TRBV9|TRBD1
CASSDYRGSNYGYTF
TGTGCCAGCAGCGATTACAGGGGATCTAACTATGGCTACACCTTC
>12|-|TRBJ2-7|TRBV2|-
CASLRDNYEQYF
TGTGCCAGCCTTCGGGACAACTACGAGCAGTACTTC
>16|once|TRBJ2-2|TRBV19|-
CASSIRAGVNTGELFF
TGTGCCAGTAGTATAAGGGCGGGCGTGAACACCGGGGAGCTGTTTTTT
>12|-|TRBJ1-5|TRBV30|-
CAWSDGGRPQHF
TGTGCCTGGAGTGACGGGGGTAGGCCCCAGCATTTT
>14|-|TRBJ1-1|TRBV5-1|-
CASSEGNRNTEAFF
TGCGCCAGCAGCGAGGGTAACCGGAACACTGAAGCTTTCTTT
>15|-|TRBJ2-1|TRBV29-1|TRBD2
CSVVVPSGGPNEQFF
TGCAGCGTTGTTGTTCCCAGCGGGGGGCCGAATGAGCAGTTCTTC
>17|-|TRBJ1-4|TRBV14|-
CASSQQRWPGANEKLFF
TGTGCCAGCAGCCAGCAGAGGTGGCCAGGGGCTAATGAAAAACTGTTTTTT
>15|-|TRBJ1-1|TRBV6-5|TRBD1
CASSYRRGPNTEAFF
TGTGCCAGCAGTTACCGTAGGGGGCCCAACACTGAAGCTTTCTTT
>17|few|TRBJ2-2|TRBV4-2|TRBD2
CASSQVGSGGNTGELFF
TGTGCCAGCAGCCAAGTCGGTAGCGGGGGGAACACCGGGGAGCTGTTTTTT
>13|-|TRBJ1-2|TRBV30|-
CAWSVGRGYGYTF
TGTGCCTGGAGTGTCGGCAGGGGCTATGGCTACACCTTC
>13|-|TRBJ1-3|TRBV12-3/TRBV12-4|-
CASSTGAGNTIYF
TGTGCCAGCTCGACAGGAGCTGGAAACACCATATATTTT
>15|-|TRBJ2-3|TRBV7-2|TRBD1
CASSLDRGKTDTQYF
TGTGCCAGCAGCCTCGACAGGGGAAAGACAGATACGCAGTATTTT
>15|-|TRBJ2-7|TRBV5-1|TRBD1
CASSGGTGGFYEQYF
TGCGCCAGCAGCGGGGGGACAGGGGGCTTCTACGAGCAGTACTTC
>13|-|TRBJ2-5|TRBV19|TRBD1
CASAGTGQETQYF
TGTGCCAGCGCCGGGACAGGGCAAGAGACCCAGTACTTC
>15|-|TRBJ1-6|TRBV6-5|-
CASSYAGTYNSPLHF
TGTGCCAGCAGTTACGCGGGGACCTATAATTCACCCCTCCACTTT
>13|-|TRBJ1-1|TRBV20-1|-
CSASNRDDTEAFF
TGCAGTGCTAGTAACAGGGACGACACTGAAGCTTTCTTT
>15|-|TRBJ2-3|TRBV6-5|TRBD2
CASRGLAGNTDTQYF
TGTGCCAGCAGAGGGCTAGCGGGGAACACAGATACGCAGTATTTT
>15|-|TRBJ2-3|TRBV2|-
CASSPRTDFTDTQYF
TGTGCCAGCAGTCCCCGGACAGATTTCACAGATACGCAGTATTTT
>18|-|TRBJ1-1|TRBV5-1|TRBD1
CASSRGQGGWVSDTEAFF
TGCGCCAGCAGCCGTGGACAGGGTGGGTGGGTGTCGGACACTGAAGCTTTCTTT
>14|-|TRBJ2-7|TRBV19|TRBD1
CASSPRDRTYEQYF
TGTGCCAGTAGTCCCCGGGACAGAACCTACGAGCAGTACTTC
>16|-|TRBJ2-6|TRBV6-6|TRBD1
CASSYGTGSVANVLTF
TGTGCCAGCAGTTACGGGACAGGGAGTGTGGCCAACGTCCTGACTTTC
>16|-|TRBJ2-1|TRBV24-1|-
CATQGGSRGGHNEQFF
TGTGCCACCCAGGGGGGTTCCCGGGGAGGCCACAATGAGCAGTTCTTC
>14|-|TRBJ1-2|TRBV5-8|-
CASSLAGRATGYTF
TGTGCCAGCAGCTTGGCCGGCAGGGCCACTGGCTACACCTTC
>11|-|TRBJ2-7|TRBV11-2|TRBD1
CASRDSYEQYF
TGTGCCAGCCGGGACAGCTACGAGCAGTACTTC
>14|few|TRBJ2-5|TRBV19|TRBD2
CATRLAGDQETQYF
TGTGCCACCAGACTAGCGGGGGACCAAGAGACCCAGTACTTC
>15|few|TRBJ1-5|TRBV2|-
CASSEDSNSNQPQHF
TGTGCCAGCAGTGAGGACAGCAATAGCAATCAGCCCCAGCATTTT
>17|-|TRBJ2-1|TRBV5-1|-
CASSLGMSRSSYNEQFF
TGCGCCAGCAGCTTGGGAATGAGCCGAAGCTCCTACAATGAGCAGTTCTTC
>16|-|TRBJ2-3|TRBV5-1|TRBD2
CASSLGAGTSGDTQYF
TGCGCCAGCAGCTTGGGGGCAGGGACTAGCGGAGATACGCAGTATTTT
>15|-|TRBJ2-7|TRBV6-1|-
CASSERWGREYEQYF
TGTGCCAGCAGTGAGCGATGGGGCAGGGAATACGAGCAGTACTTC
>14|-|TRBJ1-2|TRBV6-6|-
CASSYRGDKGGYTF
TGTGCCAGCAGTTACCGGGGGGACAAGGGTGGCTACACCTTC
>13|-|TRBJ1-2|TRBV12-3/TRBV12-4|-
CASSLLRRDGYTF
TGTGCCAGCAGTTTGCTGCGCAGGGATGGCTACACCTTC